This paragraph reports one T cell receptor (beta chain). The antigen remains undetermined. The V end was cut by 3 bases, the J end by 4 bases, with 13 bases between. Germline V gives CDR1 LNHNV, CDR2 YYDKDF (reference sequence). This CDR3 is built from 15 residues. The method was immunoSEQ multiplex PCR; TCRdb's version includes in-frame clones alone and lacks a portion of them. The sample holds 40,000 or so clones; around four fifths are singletons and the top ten take 18%. This sample was taken from a study of T cell responses to AZD1222 COVID-19 vaccine. Findings of the study overall: Unmutated variant regions are reportedly the target of nearly half of TCRs that are spike-specific. Across spike, vaccine-associated CD4 TCRs were found, dominant at 160-218 and 743-854. Donors were mostly white British, more females; clonal diversity possibly underestimated. The breadth and depth of Spike-specific TCRs increased once two AZD1222 doses had been given.

This TCR was recovered from an adult who received the AZD1222 COVID-19 vaccine. The gene calls are TRBV15 and TRBJ1-5; D not resolved. Material: peripheral blood, obtained 28 days after the second AZD1222 dose. The CDR3 DNA is TGTGCCACCAGCAGCCCCATGAAGGTAAATCAGCCCCAGCATTTT. Protein: CATSSPMKVNQPQHF.